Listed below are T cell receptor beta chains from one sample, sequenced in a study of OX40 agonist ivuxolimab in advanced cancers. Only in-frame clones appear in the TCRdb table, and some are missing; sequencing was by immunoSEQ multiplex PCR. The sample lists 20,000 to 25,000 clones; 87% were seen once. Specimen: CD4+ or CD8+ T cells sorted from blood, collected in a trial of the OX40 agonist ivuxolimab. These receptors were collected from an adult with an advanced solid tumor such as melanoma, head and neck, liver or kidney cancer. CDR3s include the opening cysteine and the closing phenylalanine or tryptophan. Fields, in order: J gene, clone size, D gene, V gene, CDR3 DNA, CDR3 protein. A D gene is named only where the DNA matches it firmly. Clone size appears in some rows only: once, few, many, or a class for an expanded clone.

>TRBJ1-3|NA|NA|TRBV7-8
TGTGCCAGCACAGGGGATTCTGGAAACACCATATATTTT
CASTGDSGNTIYF
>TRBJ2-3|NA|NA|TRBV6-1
TGTGCCAGCAGGGCTAGTGGGCGCACAGATACGCAGTATTTT
CASRASGRTDTQYF
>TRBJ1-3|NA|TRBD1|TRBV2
TGTGCCAGCAGCCACGCGGCCTTAACAGGGGCCGGCGGAAACACCATATATTTT
CASSHAALTGAGGNTIYF
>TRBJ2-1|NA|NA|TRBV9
TGTGCCAGCAGCGAGACAGCGAACCCTTACAATGAGCAGTTCTTC
CASSETANPYNEQFF
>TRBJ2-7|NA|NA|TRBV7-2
TGTGCCAGCAGCCTAGGGCGCAGGGCCCACGAGCAGTACTTC
CASSLGRRAHEQYF
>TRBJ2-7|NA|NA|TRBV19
TGTGCCAGTAGAGCCGGATCTACCCGCACCTACGAGCAGTACTTC
CASRAGSTRTYEQYF
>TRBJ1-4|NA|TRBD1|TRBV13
TGTGCCAGCAACCAGGGGGCTTCTAATGAAAAACTGTTTTTT
CASNQGASNEKLFF
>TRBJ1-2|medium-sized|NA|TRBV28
TGTGCCAGCAGCTTCATACAGGGTGCCTCCTTCACTAACTATGGCTACACCTTC
CASSFIQGASFTNYGYTF
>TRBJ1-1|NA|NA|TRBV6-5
TGTGCCAGCAGTTCGAGAGGGGGTGACACTGAAGCTTTCTTT
CASSSRGGDTEAFF
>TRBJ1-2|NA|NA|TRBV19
TGTGCCAGTAGTGCAGGCTTCTATGGCTACACCTTC
CASSAGFYGYTF
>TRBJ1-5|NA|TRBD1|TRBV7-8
TGTGCCAGCAGCCTGTGGACAGGGGCCAATCAGCCCCAGCATTTT
CASSLWTGANQPQHF
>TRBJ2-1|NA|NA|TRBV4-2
TGTGCCAGCAGCCAAGATCCGGTCCTTGGGTACGGTGAGCAGTTCTTC
CASSQDPVLGYGEQFF
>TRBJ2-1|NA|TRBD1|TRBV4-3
TGCGCCAGCAGCCAACACAGGGGGCTCTCCTACAATGAGCAGTTCTTC
CASSQHRGLSYNEQFF
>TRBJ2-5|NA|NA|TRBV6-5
TGTGCCAGCAGATCATGGGGGGCGCGGGAGACCCAGTACTTC
CASRSWGARETQYF
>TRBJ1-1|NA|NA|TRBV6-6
TGTGCCAGCAGTCAGGGGAGTGGAACTGAAGCTTTCTTT
CASSQGSGTEAFF
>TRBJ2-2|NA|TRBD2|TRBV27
TGTGCCAGCAGTTTAATTTGGCTGGGCAGCGGGGTGGGGGAGCTGTTTTTT
CASSLIWLGSGVGELFF
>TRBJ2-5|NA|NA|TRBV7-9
TGTGCCAGCAGCTTATTAGAAGAAGGGACCCAGTACTTC
CASSLLEEGTQYF
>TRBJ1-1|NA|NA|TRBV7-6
TGTGCCAGCAGCTTAAATAGTGTACAGGCCTCTGAAGCTTTCTTT
CASSLNSVQASEAFF
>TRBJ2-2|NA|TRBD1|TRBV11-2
TGTGCCAGCAGCTCTTGGACAGGGGTCGCGCGGGGCACCGGGGAGCTGTTTTTT
CASSSWTGVARGTGELFF
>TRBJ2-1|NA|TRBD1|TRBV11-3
TGTGCCAGCAGCTTAGGGGCAGGGGGCTTCGACAATGAGCAGTTCTTC
CASSLGAGGFDNEQFF
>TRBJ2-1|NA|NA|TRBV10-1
TGCGCCAGCAGTGAGGACCTGGGCAATTACAATGAGCAGTTCTTC
CASSEDLGNYNEQFF
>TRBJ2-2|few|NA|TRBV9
TGTGCCAGCAGCCCAGGGGCCGGGGAGCTGTTTTTT
CASSPGAGELFF
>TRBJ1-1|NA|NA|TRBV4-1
TGCGCCAGCAGCCAAGCCCTGAACAGGGCGAACACTGAAGCTTTCTTT
CASSQALNRANTEAFF
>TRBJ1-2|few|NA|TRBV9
TGTGCCAGCAGCGTAGGACCTACAGACGCCTATGGCTACACCTTC
CASSVGPTDAYGYTF